The clone carrying this TCR beta chain appeared many times. Its antigen remains unidentified. These data come from a study of molecular identifiers for immune sequencing clone quantification. Turning to the study itself: The replicates split RNA from about 20,000 or 100,000 naive CD8 cells five ways and sequenced four.

Germline lookup yields CDR1 SGDLS and CDR2 YYNGEE. The length of the CDR3 is 15 residues. The V end lost 0 bases, the J end lost 3 bases, and 13 bases lay between the germline ends. MiXCR, applied by TCRdb to the PCR reads, yields one record per CDR3 protein. This table holds over 550,000 distinct CDR3 sequences, less than 30% found once. General study results and limits: Barcodes shared by identical TCR molecules could lead to underestimated sizes of highly expanded clones.

The TCR comes from a human donor in good health. Some libraries in this study had Jurkat cell RNA spiked in. The chain couples TRBV9 to TRBJ2-7, with D maybe TRBD1 (6 bases). The sequenced material came from naive CD8+ T cells from blood, with Jurkat cell RNA spiked in. The subset was: FACS-sorted CD8+CD4-CCR7+CD45RA+ naive T cells. CDR3 sequence: CASSVEAGDRYEQYF. The CDR3 coding sequence is TGTGCCAGCAGCGTAGAGGCAGGGGACCGCTACGAGCAGTACTTC.